What follows are 26 T cell receptor beta chains derived from one specimen sequenced in a study of PD-1 blockade in classical Hodgkin lymphoma. Sequencing used immunoSEQ multiplex PCR; TCRdb keeps in-frame clones, though not all of them. The sample shows around 99,000 clones, roughly 79% of them seen only once. Autologous stem cell transplantation was followed by relapse in every patient, and brentuximab vedotin exposure varied. Sequencing was performed on peripheral blood mononuclear cells (PBMCs), taken before the second cycle of nivolumab. The receptors stem from a human donor with classical Hodgkin lymphoma.

V is TRBV2 and J is TRBJ1-5; no clear D gene. CDR3 size: 13 residues. V was shortened by 8 bases and J by 4 bases, with 12 bases between the two germline ends. Germline V gives CDR1 SNHLY, CDR2 FYNNEI. CDR3 in amino acids: CASRLYKNQPQHF. The CDR3 DNA follows: TGTGCCAGCCGCCTGTACAAAAATCAGCCCCAGCATTTT.

The rearrangement links TRBV4-1 to TRBJ2-6; 7 bases agree with TRBD2. The germline gives CDR1 MGHRA, CDR2 YSYEKL. After removal of 5 bases from V and 2 bases from J, the junction contained 6 bases not matched to a gene. The CDR3 extends over 16 amino acids. The CDR3 DNA sequence: TGCGCCAGCAGCTCTAATCGGGGGGCTGGGGCCAACGTCCTGACTTTC. Amino acids: CASSSNRGAGANVLTF.

The rearrangement links TRBV7-6 to TRBJ2-3; a possible D gene is TRBD1 (6 bases). This CDR3 is 13 amino acids long. V was trimmed by 1 base and J by 5 bases, leaving 7 bases between them. CDR1 SGHVS and CDR2 FNYEAQ come from the germline V gene. The CDR3 reads CASSLGTVDTQYF. CDR3 sequence (DNA): TGTGCCAGCAGCTTAGGGACAGTAGATACGCAGTATTTT.

V is TRBV11-2 and J is TRBJ2-2; the D call may be TRBD1 or TRBD2 (5 bases each). The ends were cut back, 5 bases at V and 3 bases at J, with 13 bases in the middle. This CDR3 is built from 15 residues. Germline CDR1 is SGHAT and CDR2 is FQNNGV. In nucleotides, the CDR3 is TGTGCCAGCAGCGGCCGGGACCTTTACACCGGGGAGCTGTTTTTT. Protein: CASSGRDLYTGELFF.

The chain couples TRBV7-9 to TRBJ1-2, with 7 nucleotides matching TRBD1. There are 14 residues in the CDR3. V trimming: 7 bases; J trimming: 7 bases; junction bases outside the gene matches: 12. Germline assignment: CDR1 SEHNR and CDR2 FQNEAQ (reference sequence). CDR3 protein: CASNPGQEAGGYTF. The CDR3 DNA is TGTGCCAGCAACCCTGGACAGGAGGCGGGTGGCTACACCTTC.

This chain links TRBV2 with TRBJ2-7; 7 bases align to TRBD2. Trimming cost V 3 bases and J 3 bases; bases outside gene matches: 11. The CDR3 spans 16 residues. Germline CDR1 SNHLY, CDR2 FYNNEI. The CDR3 reads CASSDLGGGRYYEQYF. The CDR3 coding sequence is TGTGCCAGCAGTGATCTTGGGGGGGGACGATACTACGAGCAGTACTTC.

This clone was detected only once. V gene TRBV30 combines with J gene TRBJ2-5; maybe TRBD2 (6 bases). V lost 1 base to trimming and J lost 5 bases, with 11 bases between them. Per the germline V gene, CDR1 is GTSNPN and CDR2 is SVGIG (reference sequence). CDR3 length equals 13 residues. The CDR3 here is CAWSGAGGETQYF. CDR3 in DNA: TGTGCCTGGAGTGGGGCTGGGGGGGAGACCCAGTACTTC.

This clone has just a few counts. The chain combines TRBV5-1 with TRBJ2-3, with TRBD2 matching 9 bases. Germline values: CDR1 SGHRS, CDR2 YFSETQ. J lost 0 bases, V lost 3 bases, and 5 bases had no gene match. The CDR3 has 16 amino acids. Here the CDR3 DNA reads TGCGCCAGCAGCTCCACGACTAGCGGAAGCACAGATACGCAGTATTTT. The encoded protein is CASSSTTSGSTDTQYF.

The chain uses TRBV28 and TRBJ1-5; 7 nucleotides match TRBD1. CDR3 length equals 15 residues. From germline, CDR1 is MDHEN and CDR2 SYDVKM. V gave up 0 bases and J gave up 5 bases; unmatched junction bases: 4. The CDR3 bases are TGTGCCAGCAGTTTATGGGGACAGAGTTATCAGCCCCAGCATTTT. It translates to CASSLWGQSYQPQHF.

This clone came up a few times. V usage is TRBV9 and J usage is TRBJ1-3; no definite D call. Trimming pared 0 bases from V and 1 base from J, leaving 8 bases between. The CDR3 contains 15 residues. Germline CDR1 is SGDLS and CDR2 is YYNGEE. In DNA, the CDR3 is TGTGCCAGCAGCGTAGCGGCACTGTCTGGAAACACCATATATTTT. Protein product: CASSVAALSGNTIYF.

This clone showed up just once. The chain joins TRBV19 to TRBJ1-4; the match to TRBD1 covers 7 bases. Germline trimming cut 3 bases from V and 5 bases from J; bases unmatched to any gene: 3. Germline assignment: CDR1 LNHDA and CDR2 SQIVND (reference sequence). CDR3 size: 14 residues. The CDR3 region has the DNA TGTGCCAGTAGTATTCAGGGGGTGAATGAAAAACTGTTTTTT. Residues: CASSIQGVNEKLFF.

The chain links TRBV6-1 to TRBJ2-1, with D hard to call. This CDR3 has 15 residues. Germline CDR1 MNHNS, CDR2 SASEGT. V was trimmed by 6 bases and J by 8 bases, leaving 20 bases between them. The CDR3 spells CASSPMGLRGDEQFF. CDR3 nucleotides: TGTGCCAGCAGCCCCATGGGTTTGCGCGGAGATGAGCAGTTCTTC.

The CDR3 DNA follows: TGTGCCAGCAGTGTGGGGGTGGAGGGCCATGGCTACACCTTC. This codes for CASSVGVEGHGYTF. V gene TRBV6-1 combines with J gene TRBJ1-2, with D possibly TRBD1 on 5 matching bases. Germline V gives CDR1 MNHNS, CDR2 SASEGT. With 4 bases removed from V and 6 bases from J, the gap between germline ends came to 15 bases. This CDR3 comprises 14 residues.

V gene TRBV5-1 combines with J gene TRBJ2-5; no clear D. The CDR3 runs 13 residues. Germline V gene lookup returns CDR1 SGHRS and CDR2 YFSETQ. Trimming shortened V by 0 bases and J by 11 bases, and 14 bases separated the two germline ends. The CDR3 DNA follows: TGCGCCAGCAGCTTGGAAGTCGAAACACATCAGTACTTC. It translates to CASSLEVETHQYF.

The rearrangement links TRBV5-1 to TRBJ2-5, with TRBD2 matching over 10 bases. Per germline, CDR1 SGHRS and CDR2 YFSETQ. V was pared by 4 bases and J by 4 bases, with 4 bases of the junction left unmatched. The CDR3 consists of 14 residues. In nucleotides, the CDR3 is TGCGCCAGCAGCCTTACTAGCGGGGCAGAGACCCAGTACTTC. This codes for CASSLTSGAETQYF.

This sequence joins TRBV28 and TRBJ2-7; unclear D gene. Germline assignment: CDR1 MDHEN and CDR2 SYDVKM. The V end was cut by 5 bases, the J end by 2 bases, with 10 bases between. This CDR3 has 13 amino acids. As DNA, the CDR3 is TGTGCCAGCAGTCCCCACACCGCCTACGAGCAGTACTTC. It codes for CASSPHTAYEQYF.

This rearrangement joins TRBV20-1 to TRBJ2-7, with unresolved D. This CDR3 has 11 residues. Trimming pared 4 bases from V and 4 bases from J, leaving 8 bases between. Per germline, CDR1 DFQATT and CDR2 SNEGSKA (reference sequence). The CDR3 sequence: CSATGRYEQYF. CDR3 in DNA: TGCAGTGCTACGGGCCGGTACGAGCAGTACTTC.

This clone was seen a handful of times. CDR3 sequence: CASSQASDTQYF. Written as DNA, the CDR3 is TGTGCCAGCAGCCAAGCATCGGATACGCAGTATTTT. The chain uses TRBV14 and TRBJ2-3; D is uncertain. The CDR3 consists of 12 residues. V shed 1 base and J shed 6 bases, with 5 bases lying between them. The germline V gene encodes CDR1 SGHDN and CDR2 FVKESK.

This chain joins TRBV5-1 and TRBJ1-1; 12 bases match TRBD1. V was pared by 4 bases and J by 1 base, with 5 bases of the junction left unmatched. The CDR3 has 16 residues. Germline CDR1 and CDR2: SGHRS and YFSETQ. The CDR3 nucleotides are TGCGCCAGCAGCCCGGGACAGGGGGCCGGGAACACTGAAGCTTTCTTT. Its translation is CASSPGQGAGNTEAFF.

V gene TRBV10-2 combines with J gene TRBJ2-2, with TRBD1 identical over 10 bases. Germline V lookup: CDR1 WSHSY, CDR2 SAAADI. With 7 bases clipped from V and 6 bases from J, the junction kept 14 bases outside the gene matches. The CDR3 has 17 residues. Here the CDR3 DNA reads TGCGCCAGCACCCCGGTGACAGGGGGCTGGGAAGCCGGGGAGCTGTTTTTT. Amino acid sequence: CASTPVTGGWEAGELFF.

In its sample, this clone was seen a few times. The V gene is TRBV29-1, the J gene TRBJ1-2; 7 bases align to TRBD1. This CDR3 is built from 12 residues. CDR1 is SQVTM, CDR2 ANQGSEA, per germline. The ends lost 3 bases at V and 7 bases at J; junction bases unmatched: 5. Here the CDR3 reads CSVEDRSGGYTF. The CDR3 DNA sequence: TGCAGCGTTGAGGACAGGAGCGGTGGCTACACCTTC.

V usage is TRBV5-6 and J usage is TRBJ1-2; D is ambiguous. V lost 3 bases, J lost 4 bases, and 10 bases lay in between. The CDR3 runs to 13 residues. Germline V CDR1 and CDR2: SGHDT, YYEEEE. CDR3 sequence reads: CASSSPVGYGYTF. The CDR3 DNA reads TGTGCCAGCAGCTCGCCGGTCGGCTATGGCTACACCTTC.

In its sample, this clone was seen once. The chain employs TRBV30 and TRBJ1-5; D gene unclear. The CDR3 is 14 residues long. Trimming pared 0 bases from V and 2 bases from J, leaving 8 bases between. Germline assignment: CDR1 GTSNPN and CDR2 SVGIG (reference sequence). The CDR3 coding sequence is TGTGCCTGGAGTGTCAGCTTTGGCAATCAGCCCCAGCATTTT. Its protein product is CAWSVSFGNQPQHF.

The chain links TRBV10-3 to TRBJ1-1; 10 bases fit TRBD1. Germline-derived CDR1 and CDR2 are ENHRY and SYGVKD. The CDR3 spans 13 residues. The ends lost 10 bases at V and 5 bases at J; junction bases unmatched: 7. CDR3 loop: CATAGQGRTEAFF. In nucleotides, the CDR3 is TGTGCCACCGCGGGACAGGGGAGGACTGAAGCTTTCTTT.

The chain joins TRBV4-1 to TRBJ1-2, with D maybe TRBD1 (5 bases). Germline CDR1 MGHRA, CDR2 YSYEKL. Trimming took off 2 bases at V and 4 bases at J, with 11 bases between the two ends. The CDR3 extends over 14 amino acids. The CDR3 nucleotides are TGCGCCAGCAGCCAACCTACAGGTCTCTATGGCTACACCTTC. Protein product: CASSQPTGLYGYTF.

In regard to this clone: The sample holds other DNA sequences that translate to the same CDR3. V and J are TRBV19 and TRBJ2-1; D possibly matches TRBD1 or TRBD2 (6 bases each). The CDR3 consists of 13 residues. The germline gives CDR1 LNHDA, CDR2 SQIVND (reference sequence). The germline V and J ends were trimmed by 6 bases and 4 bases, with 10 bases remaining between them. The CDR3 protein is CASSGGLYNEQFF. CDR3 nucleotide sequence: TGTGCCAGTAGCGGGGGCCTTTACAATGAGCAGTTCTTC.